This T cell receptor (beta chain) is from a study of identical twins. MiXCR, applied by TCRdb to the 5' RACE reads, yields one record per CDR3 protein. In the table there are about 430,000 distinct CDR3 sequences, 15% to 20% of which are singletons. V shed 5 bases and J shed 10 bases, with 15 bases lying between them. The CDR3 has 13 residues. Germline V CDR1 and CDR2: MNHEY, SVGAGI. This clonotype was counted only a few times. The receptor was isolated from a man aged 45 to 65 in good health. The sample comprised naive T cells sorted from blood. The chain joins TRBV6-5 to TRBJ2-1, with D perhaps matching TRBD2 (5 bases). CDR3 sequence (DNA): TGTGCCAGCAGTAATCCCACGGGCGGGGAGCAGTTCTTC. Translating gives CASSNPTGGEQFF.